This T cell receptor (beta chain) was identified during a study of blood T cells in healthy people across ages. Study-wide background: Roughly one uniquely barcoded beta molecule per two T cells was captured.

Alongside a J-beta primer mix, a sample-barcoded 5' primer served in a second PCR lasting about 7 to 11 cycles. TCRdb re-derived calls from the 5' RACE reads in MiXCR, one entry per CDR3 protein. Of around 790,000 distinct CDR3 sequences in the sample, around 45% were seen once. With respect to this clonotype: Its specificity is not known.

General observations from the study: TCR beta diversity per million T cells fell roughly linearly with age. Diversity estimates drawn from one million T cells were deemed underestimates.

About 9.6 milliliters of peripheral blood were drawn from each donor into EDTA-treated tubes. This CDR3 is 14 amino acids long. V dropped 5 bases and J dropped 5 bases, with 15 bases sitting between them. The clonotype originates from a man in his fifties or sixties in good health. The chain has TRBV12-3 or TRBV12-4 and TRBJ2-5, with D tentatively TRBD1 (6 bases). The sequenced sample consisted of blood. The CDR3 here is CASSHSGEGETQYF. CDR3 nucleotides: TGTGCCAGCAGTCACTCAGGGGAAGGGGAGACCCAGTACTTC.